This T cell receptor (beta chain) stems from a study of blood T cells in healthy people across ages. Study-wide findings and caveats: The unsorted PBMCs prevented any conclusive comparison of naive versus antigen-experienced cells.

Primed by a sample-barcoded 5' primer and a J-beta primer mix, a second PCR proceeded for 7 to 11 cycles. One entry per CDR3 protein, called by TCRdb with MiXCR from the 5' RACE reads. The data hold fewer than 1,200,000 distinct CDR3 sequences, with around 25% observed a single time. This clonotype occurred many times. Its antigen is still unknown. This CDR3 is built from 14 residues. J was trimmed by 9 bases and V by 4 bases; bases with no gene match: 2. Germline V gene data show CDR1 as MNHNS and CDR2 as SASEGT. The sample also formed part of further work on T cells of mothers and their children. That work states: The authors used all extracted RNA for cDNA synthesis, at approximately 1.5 ug per 15 ul. Sequencing got over 10 million TCR beta CDR3 reads from each mother and about 3.1 million from each child.

The sequence was collected from a girl aged 2-10 years in good health. The gene calls are TRBV6-1 and TRBJ1-6, with TRBD1 identical over 11 bases. The sample comprised blood. CDR3 DNA sequence: TGTGCCAGCAGTGGTGGGACAGGGGGTTCACCCCTCCACTTT. Amino acids: CASSGGTGGSPLHF.